This note documents a single T cell receptor beta chain sequence. Its specificity is not known. The data were obtained in a study of T cell responses to AZD1222 COVID-19 vaccine. As for the study in general: Combined were second doses at about 4 or about 12 weeks.

Whole-study findings and limits: Among the donors, most were white British and more were female, and clonal diversity was possibly underestimated.

The repertoire was sequenced with immunoSEQ multiplex PCR; TCRdb's copy has only in-frame clones and lacks some. Of 140,000 to 150,000 clones detected, 90% to 95% appear once; the ten largest clones hold over 8%. This CDR3 has 16 amino acids. Looked up from germline, CDR1 is SGHDT and CDR2 is YYEEEE. The trim removed 0 bases at V and 2 bases at J, leaving 5 bases unmatched. This clonotype was sampled from an adult in good health. This chain links TRBV5-6 with TRBJ2-3; 8 nucleotides align to TRBD2. The sequences come from peripheral blood, collected on day 0 of AZD1222 vaccination. This CDR3 reads CASSLGLARHTDTQYF. The CDR3 nucleotides read TGTGCCAGCAGCTTGGGACTAGCGAGGCACACAGATACGCAGTATTTT.